This T cell receptor beta chain stems from a study of T cells after yellow fever vaccination. CDR1 and CDR2 (germline): SGHTA, FQGNSA. The V and J ends lost 3 bases and 7 bases respectively, with 22 bases between them. The CDR3 runs to 16 residues. A process of 5'RACE template switching, which added a universal primer site and UMIs, was used to make TCR cDNA. TCRdb reprocessed the 5' RACE reads with MiXCR, giving one entry per CDR3 protein. The sample includes about 260,000 distinct CDR3 sequences, over 10% of them seen just once. As regards this clonotype: Its antigen is undetermined.

Study conclusions and caveats: The booster saw the reappearance of most primary-vaccination clones (around 96% CD4, 88% CD8). Weaker overall was a secondary response that nonetheless peaked faster, on day 5 versus 15. Overlap between CD4 and CD8 compartments was detected for a small share of clonotypes.

The sequencing used CD4+ T cells sorted from PBMCs, collected 45 days after the yellow fever booster vaccination. This receptor was taken from a man under 40 who received the YFV17D yellow fever vaccine. The chain is built from TRBV7-2 and TRBJ2-7; D unclear. The CDR3 is CASSFGPGGPRYEQYF. The CDR3 DNA reads as TGTGCCAGCAGCTTCGGCCCAGGCGGCCCACGGTATGAGCAGTACTTC.